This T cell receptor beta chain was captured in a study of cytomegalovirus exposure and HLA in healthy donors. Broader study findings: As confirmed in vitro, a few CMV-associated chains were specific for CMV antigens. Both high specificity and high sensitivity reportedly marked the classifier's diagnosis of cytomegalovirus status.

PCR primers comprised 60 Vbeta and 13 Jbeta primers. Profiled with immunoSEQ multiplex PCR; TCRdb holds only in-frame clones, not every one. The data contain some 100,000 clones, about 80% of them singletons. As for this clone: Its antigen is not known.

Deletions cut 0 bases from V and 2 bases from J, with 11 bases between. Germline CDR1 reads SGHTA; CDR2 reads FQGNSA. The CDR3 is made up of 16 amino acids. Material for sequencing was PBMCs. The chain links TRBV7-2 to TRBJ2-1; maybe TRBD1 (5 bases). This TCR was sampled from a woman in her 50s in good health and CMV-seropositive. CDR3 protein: CASSLAGQGAYNEQFF. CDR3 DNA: TGTGCCAGCAGCTTAGCGGGCCAGGGCGCCTACAATGAGCAGTTCTTC.